This TCR beta chain was sequenced for a study of cytomegalovirus exposure and HLA in healthy donors. General study results and limits: Several of the most significant clusters appeared linked to common viral pathogens, based on a later analysis. High sensitivity and specificity were reportedly achieved when the classifier diagnosed cytomegalovirus status. Later, an analysis showed that TCR beta chains associated with HLA were more clonally expanded than others that were equally common. When a later analysis was performed, an Asian-associated ancestry cluster reportedly had fewer N-insertions than the approximately 680-donor mean.

The germline CDR1 and CDR2 sequences are MGHDK and SYGVNS. The germline V and J ends were trimmed by 8 bases and 4 bases, with 15 bases remaining between them. The CDR3 spans 14 residues. The PCR made use of 60 Vbeta and 13 Jbeta primers. Clones were read by immunoSEQ multiplex PCR, and TCRdb kept only the in-frame ones, dropping some. The sample shows approximately 110,000 clones, roughly 80% of them seen only once. As regards this clone: Its antigen remains unknown.

The receptor's source is a female donor in good health and CMV-seropositive. V usage is TRBV25-1 and J usage is TRBJ1-5; possibly TRBD1 for D (5 bases). The specimen sequenced was PBMCs. In DNA, the CDR3 is TGTGCCAGCGGGGCGGCAGGGAGGAATCAGCCCCAGCATTTT. This sequence encodes CASGAAGRNQPQHF.